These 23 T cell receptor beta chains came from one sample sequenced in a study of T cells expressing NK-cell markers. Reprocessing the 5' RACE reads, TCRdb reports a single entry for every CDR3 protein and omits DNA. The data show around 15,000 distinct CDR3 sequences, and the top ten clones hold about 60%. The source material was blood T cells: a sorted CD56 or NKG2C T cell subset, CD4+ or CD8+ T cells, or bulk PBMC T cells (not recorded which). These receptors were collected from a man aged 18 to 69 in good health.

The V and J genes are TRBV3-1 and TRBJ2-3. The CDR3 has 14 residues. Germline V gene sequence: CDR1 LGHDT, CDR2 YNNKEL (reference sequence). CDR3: CASSQDIRTDTQYF.

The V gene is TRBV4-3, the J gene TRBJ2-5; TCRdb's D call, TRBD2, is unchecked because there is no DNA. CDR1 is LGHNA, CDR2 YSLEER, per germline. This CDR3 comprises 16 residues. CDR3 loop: CASSQVFLAGQETQYF.

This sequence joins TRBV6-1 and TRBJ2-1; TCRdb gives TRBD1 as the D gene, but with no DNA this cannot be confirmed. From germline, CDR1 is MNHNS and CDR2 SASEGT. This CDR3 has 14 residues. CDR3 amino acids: CASRPWGTYNEQFF.

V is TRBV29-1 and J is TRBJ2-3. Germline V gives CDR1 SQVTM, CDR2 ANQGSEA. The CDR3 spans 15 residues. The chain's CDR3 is CSVEGQSAGPDTQYF.

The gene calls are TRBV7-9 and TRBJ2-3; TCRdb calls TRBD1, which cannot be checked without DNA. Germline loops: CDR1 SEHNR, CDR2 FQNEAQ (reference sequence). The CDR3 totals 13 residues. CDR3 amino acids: CASSGRGSDTQYF.

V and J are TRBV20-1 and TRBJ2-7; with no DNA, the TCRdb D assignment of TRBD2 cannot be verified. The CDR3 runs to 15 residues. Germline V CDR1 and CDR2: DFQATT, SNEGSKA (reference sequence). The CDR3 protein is CSARDLGTSGNVQYF.

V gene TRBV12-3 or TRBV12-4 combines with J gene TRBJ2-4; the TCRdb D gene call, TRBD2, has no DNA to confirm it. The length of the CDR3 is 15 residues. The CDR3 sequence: CASSLEGGRMNIQYF.

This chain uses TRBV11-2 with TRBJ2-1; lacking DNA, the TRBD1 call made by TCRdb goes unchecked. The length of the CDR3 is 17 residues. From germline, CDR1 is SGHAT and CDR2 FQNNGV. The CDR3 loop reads CASSLAGGGGALNEQFF.

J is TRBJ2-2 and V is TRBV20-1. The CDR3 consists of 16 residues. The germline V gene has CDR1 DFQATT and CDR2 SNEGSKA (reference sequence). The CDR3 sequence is CSARTLAGANTGELFF.

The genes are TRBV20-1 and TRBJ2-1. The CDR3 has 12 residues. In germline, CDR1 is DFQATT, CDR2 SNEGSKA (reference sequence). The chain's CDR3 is CSARSRNNEQFF.

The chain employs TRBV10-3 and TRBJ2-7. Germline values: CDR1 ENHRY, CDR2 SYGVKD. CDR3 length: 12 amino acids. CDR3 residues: CAISARSTEQYF.

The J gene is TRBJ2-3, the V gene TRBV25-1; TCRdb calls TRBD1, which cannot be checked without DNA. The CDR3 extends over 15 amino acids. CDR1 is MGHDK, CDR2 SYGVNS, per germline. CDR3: CASSESGRGTDTQYF.

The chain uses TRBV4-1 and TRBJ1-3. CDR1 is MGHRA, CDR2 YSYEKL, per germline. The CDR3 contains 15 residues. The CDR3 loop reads CASSREETSGNTIYF.

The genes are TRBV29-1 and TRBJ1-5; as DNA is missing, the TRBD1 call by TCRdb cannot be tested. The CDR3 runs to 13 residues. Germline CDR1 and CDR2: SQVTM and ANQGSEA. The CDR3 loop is CSVTTGGNQPQHF. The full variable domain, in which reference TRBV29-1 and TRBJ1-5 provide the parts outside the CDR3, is SAVISQKPSRDICQRGTSLTIQCQVDSQVTMMFWYRQQPGQSLTLIATANQGSEATYESGFVIDKFPISRPNLTFSTLTVSNMSPEDSSIYLCSVTTGGNQPQHFGDGTRLSIL.

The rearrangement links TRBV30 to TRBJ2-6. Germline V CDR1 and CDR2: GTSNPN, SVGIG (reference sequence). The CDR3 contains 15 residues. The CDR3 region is CAWSVLGSGANVLTF. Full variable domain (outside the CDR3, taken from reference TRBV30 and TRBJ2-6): SQTIHQWPATLVQPVGSPLSLECTVEGTSNPNLYWYRQAAGRGLQLLFYSVGIGQISSEVPQNLSASRPQDRQFILSSKKLLLSDSGFYLCAWSVLGSGANVLTFGAGSRLTVL.

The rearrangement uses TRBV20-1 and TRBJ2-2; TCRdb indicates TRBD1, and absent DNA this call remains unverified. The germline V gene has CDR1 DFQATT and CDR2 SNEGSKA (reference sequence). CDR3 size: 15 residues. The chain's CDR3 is CSARVARGRTGELFF.

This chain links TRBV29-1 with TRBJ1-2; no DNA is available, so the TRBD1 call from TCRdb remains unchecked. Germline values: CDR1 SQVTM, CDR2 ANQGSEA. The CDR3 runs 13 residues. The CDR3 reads CSVGGQGHYGYTF. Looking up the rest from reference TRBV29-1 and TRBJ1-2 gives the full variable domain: SAVISQKPSRDICQRGTSLTIQCQVDSQVTMMFWYRQQPGQSLTLIATANQGSEATYESGFVIDKFPISRPNLTFSTLTVSNMSPEDSSIYLCSVGGQGHYGYTFGSGTRLTVV.

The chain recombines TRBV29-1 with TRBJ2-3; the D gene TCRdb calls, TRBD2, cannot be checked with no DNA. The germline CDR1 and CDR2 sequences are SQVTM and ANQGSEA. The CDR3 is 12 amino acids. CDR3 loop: CSVEQEADTQYF.

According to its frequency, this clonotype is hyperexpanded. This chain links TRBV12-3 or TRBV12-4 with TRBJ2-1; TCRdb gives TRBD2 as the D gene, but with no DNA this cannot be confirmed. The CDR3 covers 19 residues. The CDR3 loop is CASSFGPVGGRIPYNEQFF.

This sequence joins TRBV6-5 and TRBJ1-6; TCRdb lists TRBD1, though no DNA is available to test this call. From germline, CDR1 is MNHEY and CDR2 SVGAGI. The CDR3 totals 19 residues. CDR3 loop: CASSYSTVSSGRGNSPLHF.

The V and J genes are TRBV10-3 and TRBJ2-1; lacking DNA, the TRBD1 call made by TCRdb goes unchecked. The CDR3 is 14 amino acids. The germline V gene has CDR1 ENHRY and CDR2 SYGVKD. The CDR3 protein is CATSRDRGGNEQFF.

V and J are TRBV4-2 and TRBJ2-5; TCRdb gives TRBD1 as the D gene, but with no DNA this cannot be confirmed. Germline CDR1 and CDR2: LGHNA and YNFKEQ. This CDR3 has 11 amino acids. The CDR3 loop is CASSQGRTQYF.

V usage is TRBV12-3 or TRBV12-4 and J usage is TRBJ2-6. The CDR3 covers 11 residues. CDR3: CASSVSNVLTF.